This is a list of T cell receptor beta chains from one sample in a study. TCRdb called the 5' RACE reads again in MiXCR, with one record for every CDR3 protein. The sample holds fewer than 75,000 distinct CDR3 sequences, roughly 28% seen once. Sequenced input: tumor-infiltrating Tregs sorted from the breast tumor. The receptors were sampled from a female donor with breast cancer. Each CDR3 is given with its conserved first and last residue. A D gene is named only where the DNA matches it firmly. A clone size is listed for some rows: how often the clone was seen (once, few, many), or a class if it is expanded.

few,TRBJ2-1,-,TRBV7-6,TGTGCCAGCAGCTTCCGGAACAATGAGCAGTTCTTC,CASSFRNNEQFF
-,TRBJ2-5,-,TRBV5-6,TGTGCCAGCAGCCGGGACGGGACTCCAGTCCAAGAGACCCAGTACTTC,CASSRDGTPVQETQYF
-,TRBJ2-7,-,TRBV5-1,TGCGCCAGCAGCTTGTTCGGGGGGCCGGCCTACGAGCAGTACTTC,CASSLFGGPAYEQYF
many,TRBJ1-3,-,TRBV20-1,TGCAGTGCTAACCCGGACAGAGGCCGAAACACCATATATTTT,CSANPDRGRNTIYF
few,TRBJ2-5,-,TRBV7-9,TGTGCCAGCAGATGGGGAGAGACCCAGTACTTC,CASRWGETQYF
few,TRBJ2-7,TRBD2,TRBV7-8,TGTGCCAGCAGCTCCAGACTAGCGGGAGAGCGCGAGCAGTACTTC,CASSSRLAGEREQYF
-,TRBJ2-7,TRBD2,TRBV7-2,TGTGCCAGCAGCTCCCGGCGGGCGGGAGACACCTACGAGCAGTACTTC,CASSSRRAGDTYEQYF
-,TRBJ2-5,TRBD1,TRBV7-2,TGTGCCAGCAGCGACGGGACAGAAGAGACCCAGTACTTC,CASSDGTEETQYF
-,TRBJ2-6,-,TRBV5-1,TGCGCCAGCAGTAATAGCAACGTCCTGACTTTC,CASSNSNVLTF
few,TRBJ1-5,-,TRBV28,TGTGCCAGCAGTTTACTGGGGGCGCGGGTCAATCAGCCCCAGCATTTT,CASSLLGARVNQPQHF
-,TRBJ2-1,-,TRBV5-5,TGTGCCAGCAGCGCGGAAGGACCGGGCTACAATGAGCAGTTCTTC,CASSAEGPGYNEQFF
few,TRBJ1-3,-,TRBV12-3/TRBV12-4,TGTGCCAGCATCTTAATAGGGCGAACCATATATTTT,CASILIGRTIYF
many,TRBJ2-5,TRBD2,TRBV20-1,TGCAGTGCTAGACCCGGACTAGGAGAGACCCAGTACTTC,CSARPGLGETQYF
few,TRBJ2-5,TRBD2,TRBV20-1,TGCAGTGCTAGATCGAGCTTAGCGGGGACGTACCAAGAGACCCAGTACTTC,CSARSSLAGTYQETQYF
-,TRBJ2-7,TRBD1,TRBV4-1,TGCGCCAGCAGCCAAGATAAACAGGGGTGGGAGCAGTACTTC,CASSQDKQGWEQYF
few,TRBJ2-5,-,TRBV4-1,TGCGCCAGCAGCCTGACCGAGGCAGAAGAGACCCAGTACTTC,CASSLTEAEETQYF
-,TRBJ2-3,-,TRBV24-1,TGTGCCACCCGAGGAGGAGGAGATACGCAGTATTTT,CATRGGGDTQYF
few,TRBJ1-2,TRBD1,TRBV20-1,TGCAGTGCCACACCAAATACCGGGACAGGGTATGGCTACACCTTC,CSATPNTGTGYGYTF
few,TRBJ1-4,TRBD1,TRBV7-9,TGTGCCAGCAGCTCCCGGGACAGGGGGGAAAAACTGTTTTTT,CASSSRDRGEKLFF
-,TRBJ2-7,TRBD1,TRBV6-1,TGTGCCAGCAGTTGGACAGGGGGTTCCTACGAGCAGTACTTC,CASSWTGGSYEQYF
few,TRBJ2-3,TRBD2,TRBV6-1,TGTGCCAGCAAGACTAGCGGGAGAACAGATACGCAGTATTTT,CASKTSGRTDTQYF
few,TRBJ2-6,-,TRBV12-3/TRBV12-4,TGTGCCAGCAGTTACAGGGCCTCTGGGGCCAACGTCCTGACTTTC,CASSYRASGANVLTF
once,TRBJ2-2,-,TRBV6-1,TGTGCCAGCAGTGAACTGATTTCCACCGGGGAGCTGTTTTTT,CASSELISTGELFF
many,TRBJ1-1,-,TRBV25-1,TGTGCCAGCTCATGGGGGGGAGGCACTGAAGCTTTCTTT,CASSWGGGTEAFF
few,TRBJ2-5,-,TRBV29-1,TGCAGCGTTGGTGCAGTCCAAGAGACCCAGTACTTC,CSVGAVQETQYF
many,TRBJ2-1,-,TRBV24-1,TGTGCCACCAGTGATAGGGGGGGCGCCTACAATGAGCAGTTCTTC,CATSDRGGAYNEQFF
-,TRBJ2-3,-,TRBV7-9,TGTGCCAGCAAATTGGGCCCTAGCACAGATACGCAGTATTTT,CASKLGPSTDTQYF
few,TRBJ2-5,TRBD2,TRBV7-3,TGTGCCAGCAGCCGTCCTGGACTAGCGGGAGAGGGGGAAGAGACCCAGTACTTC,CASSRPGLAGEGEETQYF
many,TRBJ1-6,-,TRBV5-1,TGCGCCAGCAGCTTGCAAGGGGCATATAACGGTTCACCCCTCCACTTT,CASSLQGAYNGSPLHF
-,TRBJ2-7,-,TRBV5-1,TGCGCCAGCAGCGGGACCGGGAACTACGAGCAGTACTTC,CASSGTGNYEQYF
-,TRBJ1-6,TRBD1,TRBV28,TGTACCAGCAGTCAGCGGGGACAGCTGTTACCCCTCCACTTT,CTSSQRGQLLPLHF
-,TRBJ1-6,-,TRBV6-6,TGTGCCAGCAGTACAACAGGGATCTCACCCCTCCACTTT,CASSTTGISPLHF
-,TRBJ2-1,-,TRBV2,TGTACCACCCAGGGGGGGACTAGGTACAATGAGCAGTTCTTC,CTTQGGTRYNEQFF
-,TRBJ1-2,TRBD1,TRBV20-1,TGTAGTGCTAGATCCCGGGACAGTCCTTACTATGGCTACACCTTC,CSARSRDSPYYGYTF
-,TRBJ2-2,TRBD2,TRBV28,TGTGCCAGCAGTTTCGGGGGACTAGCGGGAGTAGCCGGGGAGCTGTTTTTT,CASSFGGLAGVAGELFF
-,TRBJ1-1,-,TRBV7-3,TGTGCCAGCAGCTCAACAGGGTCGGGCGAAGCTTTCTTT,CASSSTGSGEAFF
few,TRBJ1-5,-,TRBV20-1,TGCAGTGCTTACAGGGAAAGCAATCAGCCCCAGCATTTT,CSAYRESNQPQHF
many,TRBJ2-2,-,TRBV5-1,TGCGCCAGCAGCTTGGGATGGTTCACCGGGGAGCTGTTTTTT,CASSLGWFTGELFF
many,TRBJ2-5,TRBD1,TRBV5-1,TGCGCCAGCTCGACGACCGGGACAGGTCAAGAGACCCAGTACTTC,CASSTTGTGQETQYF
-,TRBJ2-5,-,TRBV4-1,TGCGCCAGCAGCCAAGATCTTGGACGACAGCCTCAAGAGACCCAGTACTTC,CASSQDLGRQPQETQYF
few,TRBJ2-3,TRBD2,TRBV15,TGTGCCACCATGGCCCTAGCGGGAGTGGCAGATACGCAGTATTTT,CATMALAGVADTQYF
few,TRBJ1-2,-,TRBV3-1,TGTGCCAGCAGCCAAATGGATCCGTTCGGAGGCTACACCTTC,CASSQMDPFGGYTF
many,TRBJ1-1,-,TRBV6-2/TRBV6-3,TGTGCCAGCAGTTACTCGTATTTACTTGGAGCTTTCTTT,CASSYSYLLGAFF
once,TRBJ2-1,-,TRBV12-3/TRBV12-4,TGCGCCAGCCATATAGACCTGCTCGATGAGCAGTTCTTC,CASHIDLLDEQFF
few,TRBJ2-1,-,TRBV12-3/TRBV12-4,TGTGCCAGCAGTTTCGGGCTCGTGCCGAATGAGCAGTTCTTC,CASSFGLVPNEQFF
-,TRBJ1-1,-,TRBV21-1,TGTGCCAGCAGCAAAGCAGGAAGGAACACTGAAGCTTTCTTT,CASSKAGRNTEAFF
many,TRBJ2-2,-,TRBV6-1,TGTGCCAGCAGTGAAGAGGAGTTCGGGGAGCTGTTTTTT,CASSEEEFGELFF
-,TRBJ1-2,-,TRBV5-1,TGCGCCAGCAGCTTGAGCGGCAGGGAGGGCTATGGCTACACCTTC,CASSLSGREGYGYTF
-,TRBJ2-1,-,TRBV5-4,TGTGCCAGCAGCTTGGGGGGGGGCCGATATATGGGAGAGCAGTTCTTC,CASSLGGGRYMGEQFF
many,TRBJ1-1,-,TRBV20-1,TGCAGTGCTATGGGAACGAGGACTGAAGCTTTCTTT,CSAMGTRTEAFF
-,TRBJ1-4,-,TRBV20-1,TGCAGTGCTAGAACAGGGCGCGGGGGAAATGAAAAACTGTTTTTT,CSARTGRGGNEKLFF
-,TRBJ1-5,TRBD1,TRBV4-1,TGCGCCAGCAGCCAAGATGACAGGGGTGATCAGCCCCAGCATTTT,CASSQDDRGDQPQHF
-,TRBJ2-2,-,TRBV4-2,TGTGCCAGCAGCCAAGAATTGGGGGACACCGGGGAGCTGTTTTTT,CASSQELGDTGELFF
-,TRBJ2-7,-,TRBV7-8,TGTGCCAGCAGCCGGAACAGGGGGCTAGCGGGAGCAACCTACGAGCAGTACTTC,CASSRNRGLAGATYEQYF
many,TRBJ2-7,-,TRBV29-1,TGCAGCGTCATGAAAACAGGGACCTACGAGCAGTACTTC,CSVMKTGTYEQYF
-,TRBJ2-2,-,TRBV20-1,TGCAGTGCTAGCGGGCAGATCGGGGAGCTGTTTTTT,CSASGQIGELFF
many,TRBJ1-5,-,TRBV29-1,TGCAGCGTATTAACAATTACACAGGGAGGGAATTGGCCCCAGCATTTT,CSVLTITQGGNWPQHF
-,TRBJ2-3,TRBD2,TRBV7-3,TGTGCCAGCAGCCAAGCGGGGGGTCGAGATACGCAGTATTTT,CASSQAGGRDTQYF
-,TRBJ2-6,TRBD1,TRBV18,TGTGCCAGCTCACCACGCTCGGACAGGGGATCTGGGGCCAACGTCCTGACTTTC,CASSPRSDRGSGANVLTF